These 5 T cell receptor beta chains came from one sample sequenced in a study of control samples from healthy donors and cancer patients. Profiled with immunoSEQ multiplex PCR; TCRdb holds only in-frame clones, not every one. The sample carries about 120,000 clones, approximately 88% recorded once. Sequenced input: blood. These TCRs come from a man in his forties or fifties in good health.

This clone was found a few times. The V gene is TRBV5-1, the J gene TRBJ2-7; 8 bases agree with TRBD2. Per the germline V gene, CDR1 is SGHRS and CDR2 is YFSETQ. Losses at the gene ends were 5 bases for V and 7 bases for J; bases not matched to a gene: 11. This CDR3 is built from 14 residues. The CDR3 bases are TGCGCCAGCAGTCCGATAGCGGGGACGGGGGAGCAGTACTTC. This codes for CASSPIAGTGEQYF. Full variable domain (rest looked up from reference TRBV5-1 and TRBJ2-7): KAGVTQTPRYLIKTRGQQVTLSCSPISGHRSVSWYQQTPGQGLQFLFEYFSETQRNKGNFPGRFSGRQFSNSRSEMNVSTLELGDSALYLCASSPIAGTGEQYFGPGTRLTVT.

CDR3 residues: CASSSRTGGARNEKLFF. The DNA for the CDR3 is TGTGCCAGCAGTTCCCGGACAGGGGGCGCCCGAAATGAAAAACTGTTTTTT. The genes are TRBV27 and TRBJ1-4; TRBD1 matches 11 bases. The germline V gene has CDR1 MNHEY and CDR2 SMNVEV (reference sequence). The CDR3 has 17 residues. V gave up 4 bases and J gave up 5 bases; unmatched junction bases: 9.

The V gene is TRBV6-5, the J gene TRBJ1-1, with a weak D call TRBD1 (6 bases). V was clipped by 0 bases and J by 11 bases, with 13 bases between them. The CDR3 runs 13 residues. Germline CDR1 reads MNHEY; CDR2 reads SVGAGI. Here the CDR3 DNA reads TGTGCCAGCAGTTACTCGAGGGGGGCTAGGGCTTTCTTT. Encoded protein: CASSYSRGARAFF.

The chain has TRBV7-9 and TRBJ1-1; D is uncertain. Per germline, CDR1 SEHNR and CDR2 FQNEAQ (reference sequence). This CDR3 is 13 amino acids long. V gave up 5 bases and J gave up 0 bases, with 7 bases separating them. The CDR3 bases are TGTGCCAGCAGCGCCCAGGTGAACACTGAAGCTTTCTTT. Its protein product is CASSAQVNTEAFF.

This clone was observed once. The CDR3: CASSLFGRGYYGYTF. The CDR3 DNA follows: TGTGCCAGCAGCTTATTCGGCAGGGGTTACTATGGCTACACCTTC. The V call is TRBV7-2, the J call TRBJ1-2, with a tentative D call TRBD1 (6 bases). Germline lookup yields CDR1 SGHTA and CDR2 FQGNSA. The V and J ends lost 2 bases and 3 bases respectively, with 13 bases between them. CDR3 size: 15 residues.